This T cell receptor (beta chain) originates from a study of response to subunit inactivated influenza vaccine (dated by TCRdb to 2016 to 2018). Notes on the research overall: Deep quantitative profiling of the T cell receptor repertoire was used in the study to follow responses to a trivalent subunit inactivated influenza vaccine. General findings and caveats noted by the study authors: The authors suggested that each seasonal influenza vaccination may recruit only a limited number of new T cells.

V loses 1 base of germline sequence and J loses 7 bases, and the interval between the two ends is 8 bases. CDR1 and CDR2 are drawn from the germline V gene: SGHAT, FQNNGV. The cysteine opens and the phenylalanine closes a CDR3 of 13 amino acids. The sequence is cut down to CDR3 DNA, 39 bases in frame from base 1. This clonotype turned up a few times. The antigen this receptor binds is unknown. The record has no base qualities; no much larger clone is one base away. Library preparation employed RT-PCR. Instrument on record: Illumina HiSeq 2500. TCRdb reran the public reads through fastp at Q25 and MiXCR, keeping productive beta chains. CDR3 protein sequences are deduplicated, and each keeps its most common genes and DNA. This sample comprises hundreds of thousands of distinct CDR3 sequences, about 12% of them detected only once. The top ten clonotypes cover 9.5% to 13% of the sample.

The origin of this receptor is a man aged 50-59 years who received an inactivated influenza vaccine. Donor details come from another sample of the same person, matched by shared clones. The sample consisted of PBMCs from blood, taken on the day of vaccination. The sequence is built from TRBV11-2 and TRBJ1-5, with the D gene uncertain. The DNA sequence is given as TGTGCCAGCAGCTTAGGTACAGAGCAGCCCCAGCATTTT. Its protein product is CASSLGTEQPQHF. Outside the CDR3, residues come from the reference TRBV11-2 and TRBJ1-5 proteins, so the full variable domain is: EAGVAQSPRYKIIEKRQSVAFWCNPISGHATLYWYQQILGQGPKLLIQFQNNGVVDDSQLPKDRFSAERLKGVDSTLKIQPAKLEDSAVYLCASSLGTEQPQHFGDGTRLSIL.